The 19 T cell receptor beta chains below all came from one sample that was sequenced in a study of T cell repertoires in cytomegalovirus infection. Their antigen targets remain unknown. TCRdb reprocessed the reads via MiXCR and lists one record per CDR3 protein. Of 250,000 to 400,000 distinct CDR3 sequences listed, roughly 25% are singletons. This specimen consisted of cultured PBMCs, obtained from culture after CMV antigen stimulation. Every receptor here comes from a human donor in good health (CMV status not recorded). Some clones in this sample may be carry-over from other donors' samples.

This clonotype was counted ten times or more. The J gene is TRBJ2-5, the V gene TRBV7-2; no firm D call. CDR1 SGHTA and CDR2 FQGNSA come from the germline V gene. This CDR3 has 16 amino acids. V lost 5 bases and J 5 bases, leaving 21 bases between the germline ends. CDR3 sequence: CASSPTPALGGETQYF. The CDR3 DNA reads TGTGCCAGCAGCCCCACGCCGGCTCTAGGTGGGGAGACCCAGTACTTC. Looking up the rest from reference TRBV7-2 and TRBJ2-5 gives the full variable domain: GAGVSQSPSNKVTEKGKDVELRCDPISGHTALYWYRQSLGQGLEFLIYFQGNSAPDKSGLPSDRFSAERTGGSVSTLTIQRTQQEDSAVYLCASSPTPALGGETQYFGPGTRLLVL.

Ten or more counts support this clonotype. The chain employs TRBV7-6 and TRBJ2-3; 10 nucleotides align to TRBD2. From germline, CDR1 is SGHVS and CDR2 FNYEAQ. V lost 1 base, J lost 2 bases, and 3 bases stayed unmatched. This CDR3 spans 16 amino acids. The DNA for the CDR3 is TGTGCCAGCAGCTTAGTAGCGGGAGGCCTCACAGATACGCAGTATTTT. It codes for CASSLVAGGLTDTQYF.

In this sample, this clonotype turned up once. This sequence joins TRBV12-3 or TRBV12-4 and TRBJ1-1; TRBD1 matches at 8 bases. The CDR3 consists of 14 residues. The junction had 4 bases not matched to a gene; V was cut back by 6 bases and J by 1 base. As DNA, the CDR3 is TGTGCCAGCAGGATAGGACAGGGGAACACTGAAGCTTTCTTT. Translated, it gives CASRIGQGNTEAFF.

This chain uses TRBV28 with TRBJ1-4; 7 bases are a match to TRBD1. This CDR3 contains 16 residues. Unmatched junction bases numbered 17, after V lost 6 bases and J lost 10 bases. From germline, CDR1 is MDHEN and CDR2 SYDVKM. The CDR3 loop is CASRHIYPDRAGKLFF. DNA of the CDR3: TGTGCCAGCAGACATATTTACCCAGACAGGGCCGGAAAACTGTTTTTT.

The rearrangement links TRBV7-6 to TRBJ2-5, with 8 bases aligning to TRBD1. The V gene end was trimmed by 2 bases and the J gene end by 4 bases; junction bases not matched to a gene: 6. The CDR3 totals 15 residues. Per the germline V gene, CDR1 is SGHVS and CDR2 is FNYEAQ. The DNA of the CDR3 is TGTGCCAGCAGCTTATTGACAGGGGCTGGAGAGACCCAGTACTTC. Protein: CASSLLTGAGETQYF. The full variable domain, completed using reference TRBV7-6 and TRBJ2-5, is GAGVSQSPRYKVTKRGQDVALRCDPISGHVSLYWYRQALGQGPEFLTYFNYEAQQDKSGLPNDRFSAERPEGSISTLTIQRTEQRDSAMYRCASSLLTGAGETQYFGPGTRLLVL.

The genes are TRBV20-1 and TRBJ1-3, with D maybe TRBD1 (6 bases). The CDR3 runs to 13 residues. V lost 6 bases, J lost 2 bases, and 11 bases lay in between. Germline V gene lookup returns CDR1 DFQATT and CDR2 SNEGSKA (reference sequence). The CDR3 loop is CSAGRGAGNTIYF. The CDR3 DNA reads as TGCAGTGCGGGCAGGGGTGCTGGAAACACCATATATTTT.

This clonotype has at least ten counts. The chain is built from TRBV6-1 and TRBJ2-6; 8 bases fit TRBD1. Germline loops: CDR1 MNHNS, CDR2 SASEGT. Trimming took 6 bases from V and 0 from J; bases not matched to a gene: 7. This CDR3 is built from 17 residues. The CDR3 DNA reads as TGTGCCAGCAGCCGCAGGGGGCGGAGCTCTGGGGCCAACGTCCTGACTTTC. Translation: CASSRRGRSSGANVLTF.

In its sample, this clonotype was seen a few times. This chain links TRBV29-1 with TRBJ2-5, with D maybe TRBD1 (7 bases). Trimming took 4 bases from V and 5 from J, leaving 11 bases between them. The CDR3 has 12 amino acids. From germline, CDR1 is SQVTM and CDR2 ANQGSEA. The chain's CDR3 is CSVARGRETQYF. Written as DNA, the CDR3 is TGCAGCGTTGCCAGGGGGAGGGAGACCCAGTACTTC. Using reference TRBV29-1 and TRBJ2-5 for the parts outside the CDR3, the full variable domain is SAVISQKPSRDICQRGTSLTIQCQVDSQVTMMFWYRQQPGQSLTLIATANQGSEATYESGFVIDKFPISRPNLTFSTLTVSNMSPEDSSIYLCSVARGRETQYFGPGTRLLVL.

In its sample, this clonotype was seen a few times. The chain combines TRBV6-5 with TRBJ2-3; D tentatively fits TRBD1 or TRBD2 (5 bases each). The CDR3 sequence is 16 residues long. The V end lost 2 bases, the J end lost 4 bases, and 16 bases lay between the germline ends. Per the germline V gene, CDR1 is MNHEY and CDR2 is SVGAGI. The CDR3 loop reads CASSYVTGPSPDTQYF. CDR3 in DNA: TGTGCCAGCAGTTACGTCACGGGACCGAGTCCAGATACGCAGTATTTT.

This chain uses TRBV3-1 with TRBJ1-4; D is unresolved. Germline-derived CDR1 and CDR2 are LGHDT and YNNKEL (reference sequence). The CDR3 runs 13 residues. V lost 0 bases to trimming and J lost 10 bases, with 9 bases between them. The CDR3 spells CASSQEASRKLFF. CDR3 nucleotides: TGTGCCAGCAGCCAAGAGGCATCGAGAAAACTGTTTTTT.

V usage is TRBV15 and J usage is TRBJ1-4; 7 positions agree with TRBD1. Germline V CDR1 and CDR2: LNHNV, YYDKDF (reference sequence). V was pared by 5 bases and J by 6 bases, with 9 bases of the junction left unmatched. This CDR3 contains 15 residues. The CDR3 sequence: CATSGGQDFHEKLFF. CDR3 nucleotide sequence: TGTGCCACCAGCGGAGGACAGGATTTCCATGAAAAACTGTTTTTT.

This clonotype was recorded a few times. V is TRBV7-2 and J is TRBJ2-3; 7 positions match TRBD2. The trim removed 1 base at V and 0 bases at J, leaving 4 bases unmatched. This CDR3 is 16 amino acids long. The germline CDR1 and CDR2 sequences are SGHTA and FQGNSA. CDR3 in DNA: TGTGCCAGCAGCTTAGGACCGGGGGGAAGCACAGATACGCAGTATTTT. The encoded protein is CASSLGPGGSTDTQYF.

At least ten counts were recorded for this clonotype. This sequence joins TRBV7-2 and TRBJ1-3, with 9 bases that match TRBD1. J lost 4 bases, V lost 4 bases, and 5 bases had no gene match. Germline V CDR1 and CDR2: SGHTA, FQGNSA. The CDR3 loop spans 15 amino acids. This CDR3 reads CASSSHRGPGNTIYF. The CDR3 DNA sequence: TGTGCCAGCAGCTCCCACAGGGGGCCCGGAAACACCATATATTTT.

This clonotype has a handful of counts. This chain uses TRBV4-3 with TRBJ2-7; the D gene is possibly TRBD2 (6 bases). V was cut by 0 bases and J by 6 bases, with 12 bases left in between. CDR3 length: 14 residues. Germline CDR1 and CDR2: LGHNA and YSLEER. As DNA, the CDR3 is TGCGCCAGCAGCCAAGATTGGGGGGTAACCGAGCAGTACTTC. Protein: CASSQDWGVTEQYF.

At least ten counts were recorded for this clonotype. This chain connects TRBV7-2 to TRBJ2-2; D is undetermined. V was cut by 3 bases and J by 4 bases, with 9 bases left in between. The V gene's germline CDR1 is SGHTA and CDR2 FQGNSA. The CDR3 is made up of 14 amino acids. The CDR3 is CASSFGRITGELFF. The CDR3 nucleotides read TGTGCCAGCAGCTTCGGGCGTATCACCGGGGAGCTGTTTTTT.

The chain has TRBV30 and TRBJ1-4; 10 bases are shared with TRBD1. The CDR3 contains 12 residues. Germline V CDR1 and CDR2: GTSNPN, SVGIG (reference sequence). The CDR3 loop is CAFDRGQEKLFF. In nucleotides, the CDR3 is TGTGCTTTCGACAGGGGGCAAGAAAAACTGTTTTTT.

This chain connects TRBV5-8 to TRBJ1-5, with 9 bases lining up with TRBD1. The CDR3 length is 18 residues. Germline V lookup: CDR1 SGHTS, CDR2 YDEGEE. V shed 4 bases, J shed 0 bases, and the junction held 11 bases outside the gene matches. The CDR3 DNA reads TGTGCCAGCAGCCGAACGACAGGGGGAGTGAATAGCAATCAGCCCCAGCATTTT. It yields the protein CASSRTTGGVNSNQPQHF.

This clonotype showed up just a few times. The gene calls are TRBV6-5 and TRBJ2-1; 9 bases are shared with TRBD1. The CDR3 sequence is 16 residues long. Germline-derived CDR1 and CDR2 are MNHEY and SVGAGI. J gave up 13 bases and V 0 bases, and 13 bases lay outside the gene matches. The CDR3 DNA sequence: TGTGCCAGCAGTTACTCACCCAGGACAGGGGACGTATCACAGTTCTTC. Protein sequence: CASSYSPRTGDVSQFF.

This chain uses TRBV6-2 or TRBV6-3 with TRBJ2-7; 7 positions agree with TRBD2. The CDR3 extends over 14 amino acids. Germline assignment: CDR1 MNHEY and CDR2 SVGEGT. J was trimmed by 5 bases and V by 6 bases; bases with no gene match: 10. The CDR3 bases are TGTGCCAGCAGGCACCCCGAGCGGGGCCACGAGCAGTACTTC. Translated: CASRHPERGHEQYF.